A single sample is the source of the 26 T cell receptor beta chains below, sequenced in a study of blood T cell repertoires in COVID-19. The assay was immunoSEQ multiplex PCR, and TCRdb's table has in-frame clones only and misses some. The table includes roughly 140,000 clones, 88% detected once. The specimen was PBMCs or T cells enriched from blood (not recorded which). The origin of the receptors is a woman aged 25 to 45 with acute COVID-19.

V gene TRBV4-3 combines with J gene TRBJ2-5; possible D gene TRBD1, 5 bases. The germline CDR1 and CDR2 sequences are LGHNA and YSLEER. Trimming shortened V by 0 bases and J by 5 bases, and 13 bases separated the two germline ends. There are 15 residues in the CDR3. The CDR3 DNA reads as TGCGCCAGCAGCCAAGATCTCGTACCAGGGGAGACCCAGTACTTC. Protein sequence: CASSQDLVPGETQYF.

This clone was seen a handful of times. This chain links TRBV19 with TRBJ2-2; 11 positions match TRBD2. Unmatched junction bases numbered 6, after V lost 6 bases and J lost 6 bases. This CDR3 spans 15 amino acids. Germline loops: CDR1 LNHDA, CDR2 SQIVND (reference sequence). CDR3: CASSILAGAPGELFF. The CDR3 region has the DNA TGTGCCAGTAGCATACTAGCGGGAGCCCCCGGGGAGCTGTTTTTT.

The V gene is TRBV19, the J gene TRBJ2-3, with TRBD2 identical over 8 bases. The CDR3 covers 15 residues. Germline V CDR1 and CDR2: LNHDA, SQIVND (reference sequence). Unmatched junction bases numbered 5, after V lost 5 bases and J lost 1 base. This CDR3 reads CASSPRRGGTDTQYF. The CDR3 DNA is TGTGCCAGTAGTCCCCGGCGGGGGGGCACAGATACGCAGTATTTT.

The CDR3 DNA sequence: TGTGCCAGCAGGTCCGGGACAAACACCTACGAGCAGTACTTC. Its protein product is CASRSGTNTYEQYF. The chain employs TRBV3-1 (or the pseudogene TRBV3-2) and TRBJ2-7, with D maybe TRBD1 (6 bases). The V gene lost 6 bases and the J gene lost 2 bases, with 14 bases spanning the gap. The CDR3 totals 14 residues. Germline-derived CDR1 and CDR2 are LGHDT and YNNKEL (reference sequence).

The genes are TRBV18 and TRBJ1-2; a weak D match, TRBD1 (6 bases). The length of the CDR3 is 13 residues. V shed 3 bases and J shed 3 bases, with 8 bases lying between them. Germline V gives CDR1 KGHSH, CDR2 LQKENI. The CDR3: CASSPSGDYGYTF. The CDR3 DNA reads TGTGCCAGCTCACCGTCAGGGGACTATGGCTACACCTTC.

This clone was counted a single time. The gene calls are TRBV19 and TRBJ1-5; TRBD1 matches at 7 bases. With V trimmed by 7 bases and J by 6 bases, 33 bases remained unmatched. In germline, CDR1 is LNHDA, CDR2 SQIVND (reference sequence). The CDR3 runs to 22 residues. CDR3 in DNA: TGTGCCAGTACCCCGAACCCTTTAATGACAGGGCAAATTAACGACCGCAGTCAGCCCCAGCATTTT. It encodes CASTPNPLMTGQINDRSQPQHF.

This clone showed up just once. This chain connects TRBV30 to TRBJ1-6, with D unclear. V was pared by 0 bases and J by 7 bases, with 10 bases between. The CDR3 length is 14 residues. Germline-derived CDR1 and CDR2 are GTSNPN and SVGIG (reference sequence). The CDR3 protein is CAWSVNTRNSPLHF. CDR3 DNA: TGTGCCTGGAGTGTAAACACTAGGAATTCACCCCTCCACTTT.

The J gene is TRBJ1-5, the V gene TRBV28, with 7 positions matching TRBD1. The junction had 10 bases not matched to a gene; V was cut back by 2 bases and J by 6 bases. Germline V gene data show CDR1 as MDHEN and CDR2 as SYDVKM. CDR3 length: 16 amino acids. CDR3 DNA sequence: TGTGCCAGCAGTTTAACACAGGGGCTAGGCGGTCAGCCCCAGCATTTT. As protein: CASSLTQGLGGQPQHF.

The rearrangement links TRBV12-3 or TRBV12-4 to TRBJ1-2; perhaps TRBD1 as D (5 bases). The CDR3 is 13 residues long. Deletions cut 1 base from V and 6 bases from J, with 9 bases between. CDR3 coding DNA: TGTGCCAGCAGTTTAGTGGGGCAAAATGGCTACACCTTC. Protein: CASSLVGQNGYTF.

The count of this clone is one. J is TRBJ2-1 and V is TRBV3-1 (or the pseudogene TRBV3-2), with D possibly matching TRBD2 (5 bases). Germline CDR1 LGHDT, CDR2 YNNKEL (reference sequence). With 5 bases removed from V and 1 base from J, the gap between germline ends came to 21 bases. CDR3 length: 18 amino acids. The CDR3 sequence is CASSSIPPYGDSYNEQFF. The CDR3 bases are TGTGCCAGCAGCTCAATCCCCCCGTACGGGGATTCCTACAATGAGCAGTTCTTC.

This chain uses TRBV19 with TRBJ1-5, with 7 bases lining up with TRBD1. The CDR3 covers 14 residues. Germline V lookup: CDR1 LNHDA, CDR2 SQIVND (reference sequence). J was trimmed by 2 bases and V by 3 bases; bases with no gene match: 1. In DNA form, the CDR3 reads TGTGCCAGTAGTATTGGACAGGGCAATCAGCCCCAGCATTTT. Amino acid sequence: CASSIGQGNQPQHF.

The V gene is TRBV18, the J gene TRBJ2-6, with 12 bases aligning to TRBD1. CDR1 is KGHSH and CDR2 is LQKENI in the germline V gene. This CDR3 has 19 amino acids. Trimming took 2 bases from V and 4 from J; bases not matched to a gene: 9. CDR3 region: CASSPARDRGLSGANVLTF. As DNA, the CDR3 is TGTGCCAGCTCACCAGCTCGGGACAGGGGGCTTTCCGGGGCCAACGTCCTGACTTTC.

J is TRBJ2-4 and V is TRBV18; 9 nucleotides line up with TRBD1. Germline trimming cut 5 bases from V and 2 bases from J; bases unmatched to any gene: 7. This CDR3 is 16 amino acids long. Germline CDR1 is KGHSH and CDR2 is LQKENI. The CDR3 loop reads CASSDRDRVSKNIQYF. DNA for the CDR3: TGTGCCAGCTCAGACCGGGACAGGGTTTCCAAAAACATTCAGTACTTC.

The chain has TRBV6-4 and TRBJ2-3; TRBD1 matches at 12 bases. There are 16 residues in the CDR3. Germline CDR1 reads MRHNA; CDR2 reads SNTAGT. Trimming took 6 bases from V and 4 from J; bases not matched to a gene: 8. CDR3 loop: CASSDGTGGRADTQYF. The CDR3 DNA reads TGTGCCAGCAGCGACGGGACAGGGGGCAGAGCAGATACGCAGTATTTT.

V usage is TRBV7-2 and J usage is TRBJ2-1; possibly TRBD2 for D (5 bases). Germline V CDR1 and CDR2: SGHTA, FQGNSA. V lost 1 base, J lost 10 bases, and 8 bases lay in between. This CDR3 contains 12 residues. The chain's CDR3 is CASSLGTGEQFF. The DNA for the CDR3 is TGTGCCAGCAGCTTAGGGACGGGGGAGCAGTTCTTC. Complete variable domain (other parts from reference TRBV7-2 and TRBJ2-1): GAGVSQSPSNKVTEKGKDVELRCDPISGHTALYWYRQSLGQGLEFLIYFQGNSAPDKSGLPSDRFSAERTGGSVSTLTIQRTQQEDSAVYLCASSLGTGEQFFGPGTRLTVL.

The chain uses TRBV7-2 and TRBJ2-4; no reliable D call. The CDR3 spans 13 residues. Germline assignment: CDR1 SGHTA and CDR2 FQGNSA. Trimming removed 1 base from V and 6 bases from J, with 7 bases in between. The CDR3 DNA reads TGTGCCAGCAGCTTAGGGGCCCTAAACATTCAGTACTTC. Amino acids: CASSLGALNIQYF. The whole variable domain, remainder taken from reference TRBV7-2 and TRBJ2-4, is GAGVSQSPSNKVTEKGKDVELRCDPISGHTALYWYRQSLGQGLEFLIYFQGNSAPDKSGLPSDRFSAERTGGSVSTLTIQRTQQEDSAVYLCASSLGALNIQYFGAGTRLSVL.

This clone showed up just once. The V call is TRBV27, the J call TRBJ2-7, with a tentative D call TRBD1 (5 bases). This CDR3 region has 14 residues. Looked up from germline, CDR1 is MNHEY and CDR2 is SMNVEV (reference sequence). The V end was cut by 6 bases, the J end by 1 base, with 13 bases between. The CDR3 DNA reads TGTGCCAGCAGCCTTCAAACAGGTTCCTACGAGCAGTACTTC. It yields the protein CASSLQTGSYEQYF.

The rearrangement uses TRBV11-3 and TRBJ2-5; TRBD1 agrees at 7 bases. CDR3 length equals 14 residues. V was clipped by 0 bases and J by 5 bases; unmatched bases: 3. In germline, CDR1 is SGHNT, CDR2 YENEEA. This CDR3 reads CASSLEGGVETQYF. CDR3 nucleotide sequence: TGTGCCAGCAGCTTAGAAGGGGGCGTGGAGACCCAGTACTTC.

V and J are TRBV28 and TRBJ2-2, with TRBD2 identical over 11 bases. The CDR3 is made up of 18 amino acids. Germline V gene sequence: CDR1 MDHEN, CDR2 SYDVKM. Trimming at V came to 6 bases and at J to 4 bases, leaving 13 bases not matched to a gene. CDR3 sequence (DNA): TGTGCCAGCAGGGGGGCTAGCGGGAGGTGGGGTAGCACCGGGGAGCTGTTTTTT. Translated: CASRGASGRWGSTGELFF.

This clone was observed a single time. The chain recombines TRBV4-3 with TRBJ1-1; D not certain. This CDR3 contains 14 residues. In germline, CDR1 is LGHNA, CDR2 YSLEER. Trimming left V 0 bases short and J 6 bases short, with 11 bases between. The CDR3 nucleotides read TGCGCCAGCAGCCAAGAGCCCGCCGGGGCTGAAGCTTTCTTT. Translating gives CASSQEPAGAEAFF.

V and J are TRBV2 and TRBJ1-2, with D unclear. This CDR3 has 13 amino acids. V lost 3 bases and J lost 4, with 9 bases in between. CDR1 SNHLY and CDR2 FYNNEI come from the germline V gene. DNA for the CDR3: TGTGCCAGCAGTGAGGCAACAGCCTATGGCTACACCTTC. Translating gives CASSEATAYGYTF.

The chain is built from TRBV15 and TRBJ2-5, with TRBD2 identical over 11 bases. CDR1 and CDR2 (germline): LNHNV, YYDKDF (reference sequence). V gave up 0 bases and J gave up 12 bases; unmatched junction bases: 9. This CDR3 has 15 amino acids. The CDR3 sequence: CATSRDRIAGGLKYF. CDR3 coding DNA: TGTGCCACCAGCAGAGATAGGATAGCGGGAGGGCTTAAGTACTTC.

The rearrangement links TRBV9 to TRBJ2-1, with 8 bases matching TRBD2. CDR3 length: 13 residues. J lost 10 bases, V lost 3 bases, and 6 bases had no gene match. From germline, CDR1 is SGDLS and CDR2 YYNGEE. The CDR3 nucleotides read TGTGCCAGCAGCGAAACCATAGCGGGGGAGCAGTTCTTC. Its protein is CASSETIAGEQFF.

The rearrangement joins TRBV27 to TRBJ2-1; TRBD1 agrees at 9 bases. V was pared by 5 bases and J by 7 bases, with 3 bases of the junction left unmatched. From germline, CDR1 is MNHEY and CDR2 SMNVEV (reference sequence). This CDR3 spans 13 amino acids. CDR3 bases: TGTGCCAGCAGTCTCGGGACAGGGAATGAGCAGTTCTTC. It codes for CASSLGTGNEQFF.

The chain recombines TRBV6-1 with TRBJ1-5; 7 nucleotides agree with TRBD1. V lost 2 bases, J lost 6 bases, and 16 bases stayed unmatched. This CDR3 has 18 amino acids. Germline loops: CDR1 MNHNS, CDR2 SASEGT. The DNA of the CDR3 is TGTGCCAGCAGTGAACTCCCCATAGCAGGGGGAAAAGGTCAGCCCCAGCATTTT. Translation gives CASSELPIAGGKGQPQHF.

The chain carries TRBV7-9 and TRBJ2-7, with 11 positions matching TRBD1. This CDR3 comprises 17 residues. From germline, CDR1 is SEHNR and CDR2 FQNEAQ (reference sequence). The V and J ends lost 5 bases and 2 bases, in that order; junction bases with no gene match: 11. Here the CDR3 DNA reads TGTGCCAGCAGCCCCTGGACAGGGGGCCTTGGTACCTACGAGCAGTACTTC. Protein product: CASSPWTGGLGTYEQYF.